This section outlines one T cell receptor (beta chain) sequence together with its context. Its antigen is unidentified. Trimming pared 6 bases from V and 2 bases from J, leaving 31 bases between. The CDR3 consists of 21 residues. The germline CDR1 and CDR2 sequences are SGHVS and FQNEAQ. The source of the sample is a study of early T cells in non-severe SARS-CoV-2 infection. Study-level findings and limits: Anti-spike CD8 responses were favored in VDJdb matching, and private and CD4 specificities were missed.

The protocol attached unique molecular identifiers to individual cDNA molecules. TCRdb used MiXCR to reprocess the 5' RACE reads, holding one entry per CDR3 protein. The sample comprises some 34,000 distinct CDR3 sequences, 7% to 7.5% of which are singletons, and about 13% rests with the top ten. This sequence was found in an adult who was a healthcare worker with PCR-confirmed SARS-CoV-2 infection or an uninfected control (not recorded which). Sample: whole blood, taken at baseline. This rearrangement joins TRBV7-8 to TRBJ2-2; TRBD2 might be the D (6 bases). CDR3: CASRHTGTLVWESGNTGELFF. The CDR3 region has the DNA TGTGCCAGCAGACATACCGGGACTTTGGTATGGGAGTCAGGCAACACCGGGGAGCTGTTTTTT.